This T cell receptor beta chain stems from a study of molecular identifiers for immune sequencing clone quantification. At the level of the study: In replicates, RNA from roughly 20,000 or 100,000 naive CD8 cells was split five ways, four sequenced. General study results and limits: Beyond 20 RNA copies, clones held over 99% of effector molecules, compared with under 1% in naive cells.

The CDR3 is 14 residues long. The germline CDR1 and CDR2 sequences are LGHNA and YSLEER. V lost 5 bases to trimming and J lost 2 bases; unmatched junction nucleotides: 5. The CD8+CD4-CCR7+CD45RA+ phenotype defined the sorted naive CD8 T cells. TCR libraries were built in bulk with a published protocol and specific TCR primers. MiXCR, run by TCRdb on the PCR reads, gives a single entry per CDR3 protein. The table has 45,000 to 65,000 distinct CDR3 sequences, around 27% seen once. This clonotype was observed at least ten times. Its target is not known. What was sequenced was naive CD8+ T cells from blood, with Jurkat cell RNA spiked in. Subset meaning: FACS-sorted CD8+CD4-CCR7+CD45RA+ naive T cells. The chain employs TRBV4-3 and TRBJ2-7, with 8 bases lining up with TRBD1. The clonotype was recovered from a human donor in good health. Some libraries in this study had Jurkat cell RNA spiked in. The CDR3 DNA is TGCGCCAGCAGCGCCGGGACAGGTACCTACGAGCAGTACTTC. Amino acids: CASSAGTGTYEQYF.